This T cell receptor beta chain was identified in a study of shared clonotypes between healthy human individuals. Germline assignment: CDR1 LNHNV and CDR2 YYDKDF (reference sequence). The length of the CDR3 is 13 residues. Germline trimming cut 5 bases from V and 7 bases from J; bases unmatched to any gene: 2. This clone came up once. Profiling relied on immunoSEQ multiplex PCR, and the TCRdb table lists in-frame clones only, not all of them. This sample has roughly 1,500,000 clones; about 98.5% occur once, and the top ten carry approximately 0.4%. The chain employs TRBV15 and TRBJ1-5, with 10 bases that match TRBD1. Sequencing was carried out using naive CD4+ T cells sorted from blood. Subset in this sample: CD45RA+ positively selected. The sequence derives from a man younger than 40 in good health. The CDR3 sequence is CATSGTGAQPQHF. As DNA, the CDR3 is TGTGCCACCAGCGGGACAGGGGCACAGCCCCAGCATTTT.